Shown below are 20 T cell receptor beta chains from a single sample sequenced in a study of cytomegalovirus exposure and HLA in healthy donors. The PCR contained 60 Vbeta and 13 Jbeta primers. TCRdb's table, derived via immunoSEQ multiplex PCR, lists solely in-frame clones and lacks some. The sample contains about 150,000 clones, approximately 78% of which appear only once. The specimen was PBMCs. All receptors come from a woman aged 45-59 years in good health and CMV-seropositive.

The rearrangement links TRBV10-3 to TRBJ2-3; 11 bases are a match to TRBD2. The V segment lost 2 bases and the J segment 2 bases; nucleotides outside the gene matches: 3. This CDR3 has 16 residues. CDR1 is ENHRY and CDR2 is SYGVKD in the germline V gene. CDR3 in amino acids: CAISEGTSGYTDTQYF. The CDR3 bases are TGTGCCATCAGTGAGGGGACTAGCGGTTACACAGATACGCAGTATTTT.

The chain joins TRBV30 to TRBJ2-6, with 8 bases aligning to TRBD1. The CDR3 consists of 17 residues. CDR1 GTSNPN and CDR2 SVGIG come from the germline V gene (reference sequence). Trimming took 3 bases from V and 0 from J; bases not matched to a gene: 7. The CDR3 DNA is TGTGCCTGGAGATCAGGGGGCGCCCACTCTGGGGCCAACGTCCTGACTTTC. Translating gives CAWRSGGAHSGANVLTF. The whole variable domain, remainder taken from reference TRBV30 and TRBJ2-6, is SQTIHQWPATLVQPVGSPLSLECTVEGTSNPNLYWYRQAAGRGLQLLFYSVGIGQISSEVPQNLSASRPQDRQFILSSKKLLLSDSGFYLCAWRSGGAHSGANVLTFGAGSRLTVL.

This rearrangement joins TRBV7-8 to TRBJ1-1; D is unclear. V lost 1 base and J lost 5, with 8 bases in between. This CDR3 contains 13 residues. Per germline, CDR1 SGHVS and CDR2 FQNEAQ. As DNA, the CDR3 is TGTGCCAGCAGCTTAGGGCAGGCGACTGAAGCTTTCTTT. Its protein product is CASSLGQATEAFF.

The rearrangement uses TRBV19 and TRBJ2-7; D perhaps matches TRBD1 (5 bases). With 3 bases removed from V and 3 bases from J, the gap between germline ends came to 9 bases. The CDR3 runs to 13 residues. Per the germline V gene, CDR1 is LNHDA and CDR2 is SQIVND (reference sequence). CDR3 nucleotide sequence: TGTGCCAGTAGTATGGGCCAGGGCTACGAGCAGTACTTC. Its protein is CASSMGQGYEQYF.

The chain recombines TRBV5-6 with TRBJ1-1; maybe TRBD1 (6 bases). The CDR3 is 14 residues long. V lost 5 bases, J lost 2 bases, and 13 bases lay in between. Germline V gives CDR1 SGHDT, CDR2 YYEEEE. The CDR3 DNA is TGTGCCAGCAGTAACAGGGAAATTAACACTGAAGCTTTCTTT. Translated, it gives CASSNREINTEAFF. Full variable domain (missing parts from reference TRBV5-6 and TRBJ1-1): DAGVTQSPTHLIKTRGQQVTLRCSPKSGHDTVSWYQQALGQGPQFIFQYYEEEERQRGNFPDRFSGHQFPNYSSELNVNALLLGDSALYLCASSNREINTEAFFGQGTRLTVV.

The chain is built from TRBV6-5 and TRBJ2-1, with TRBD2 as a possible D gene (5 bases). CDR1 and CDR2 from the germline V gene are MNHEY and SVGAGI. Trimming left V 0 bases short and J 4 bases short, with 13 bases between. The CDR3 has 16 amino acids. The chain's CDR3 is CASSYSSSGAYNEQFF. The CDR3 DNA sequence: TGTGCCAGCAGTTACTCATCCAGCGGAGCGTACAATGAGCAGTTCTTC.

Worth noting for this clone: A junction boundary mismatches the germline segment, possibly from a read error. The chain carries TRBV4-3 and TRBJ1-1; maybe TRBD1 (6 bases). The CDR3 has 16 amino acids. Germline CDR1 is LGHNA and CDR2 is YSLEER. The CDR3 protein is CDSNQAHGQSNTEAFF. In DNA form, the CDR3 reads TGCGACAGCAACCAGGCACACGGACAGTCGAACACTGAAGCTTTCTTT.

The V call is TRBV7-9, the J call TRBJ2-7; 14 nucleotides align to TRBD2. The CDR3 runs to 18 residues. V lost 5 bases and J lost 2; bases outside the gene matches: 11. CDR1 and CDR2 (germline): SEHNR, FQNEAQ (reference sequence). DNA for the CDR3: TGTGCCAGCAGCACTCGGACTAGCGGGGGGCTGCCTCCCTACGAGCAGTACTTC. It translates to CASSTRTSGGLPPYEQYF.

In its sample, this clone was seen a few times. The chain joins TRBV30 to TRBJ1-6; weak D call: TRBD1 (6 bases). Trimming left V 7 bases short and J 5 bases short, with 12 bases between. The germline gives CDR1 GTSNPN, CDR2 SVGIG (reference sequence). This CDR3 is 13 amino acids long. The CDR3 DNA reads as TGTGCCTCCACAGGGTACGATAATTCACCCCTCCACTTT. Protein sequence: CASTGYDNSPLHF.

The V call is TRBV9, the J call TRBJ2-3; possible D gene TRBD2, 7 bases. The CDR3 has 16 amino acids. Germline assignment: CDR1 SGDLS and CDR2 YYNGEE. V was pared by 4 bases and J by 2 bases, with 17 bases between. CDR3 sequence reads: CASSPWGAGATDTQYF. The CDR3 DNA reads as TGTGCCAGCAGCCCCTGGGGCGCGGGGGCCACAGATACGCAGTATTTT.

The V gene is TRBV6-1, the J gene TRBJ2-1; D might be TRBD1 (5 bases). CDR1 is MNHNS, CDR2 SASEGT, per germline. The ends were cut back, 2 bases at V and 0 bases at J, with 8 bases in the middle. The CDR3 has 15 residues. The CDR3 loop reads CASSETGSSYNEQFF. The DNA for the CDR3 is TGTGCCAGCAGTGAAACAGGTAGCTCCTACAATGAGCAGTTCTTC.

This chain joins TRBV6-4 and TRBJ1-2; D call uncertain. The CDR3 covers 13 residues. The germline V and J ends were trimmed by 4 bases and 4 bases, with 10 bases remaining between them. In germline, CDR1 is MRHNA, CDR2 SNTAGT. The CDR3 DNA sequence: TGTGCCAGCAGTGCGGGTAGCAGCTATGGCTACACCTTC. Translated, it gives CASSAGSSYGYTF.

The V gene is TRBV30, the J gene TRBJ1-1, with D possibly matching TRBD1 (6 bases). Trimming took off 5 bases at V and 4 bases at J, with 14 bases between the two ends. The CDR3 spans 13 residues. Germline CDR1 GTSNPN, CDR2 SVGIG (reference sequence). CDR3 residues: CAWARDTGTEAFF. CDR3 nucleotide sequence: TGTGCCTGGGCCCGGGACACGGGCACTGAAGCTTTCTTT.

V gene TRBV10-3 combines with J gene TRBJ2-1, with D unresolved. Trimming removed 7 bases at V and 0 bases at J, with 7 bases between. Germline CDR1 is ENHRY and CDR2 is SYGVKD. The CDR3 is 13 residues long. Here the CDR3 DNA reads TGTGCCATCAATAACAGCTCCTACAATGAGCAGTTCTTC. Encoded protein: CAINNSSYNEQFF.

This clone was observed a few times. This chain links TRBV7-9 with TRBJ2-7; a weak D match, TRBD2 (6 bases). This CDR3 spans 13 amino acids. Per germline, CDR1 SEHNR and CDR2 FQNEAQ (reference sequence). V lost 5 bases to trimming and J lost 5 bases, with 13 bases between them. In DNA form, the CDR3 reads TGTGCCAGCAGCCTCGGGACTGCGGACGAGCAGTACTTC. Encoded protein: CASSLGTADEQYF.

J is TRBJ1-4 and V is TRBV7-9, with TRBD1 as a possible D gene (5 bases). V dropped 4 bases and J dropped 7 bases, with 16 bases sitting between them. The germline V gene has CDR1 SEHNR and CDR2 FQNEAQ (reference sequence). The CDR3 contains 15 residues. The CDR3: CASSSWGGSGEKLFF. The CDR3 DNA reads TGTGCCAGCAGCTCATGGGGGGGGAGTGGTGAAAAACTGTTTTTT.

The rearrangement joins TRBV5-1 to TRBJ1-1; no clear D. From germline, CDR1 is SGHRS and CDR2 YFSETQ. Trimming stripped 7 bases from V and 3 bases from J, with 13 bases between. The length of the CDR3 is 13 residues. The CDR3 loop is CASGEVTHTEAFF. The CDR3 bases are TGCGCCAGCGGCGAGGTTACCCACACTGAAGCTTTCTTT.

V gene TRBV19 combines with J gene TRBJ1-5; D is possibly TRBD1 (5 bases). Germline V gene lookup returns CDR1 LNHDA and CDR2 SQIVND (reference sequence). Trimming pared 6 bases from V and 0 bases from J, leaving 12 bases between. This CDR3 spans 15 amino acids. The CDR3 loop is CASRPTDSSNQPQHF. CDR3 bases: TGTGCCAGTAGACCCACCGACAGTAGCAATCAGCCCCAGCATTTT.

The genes are TRBV27 and TRBJ1-6; possibly TRBD1 for D (5 bases). Trimming cost V 5 bases and J 8 bases, with 10 bases left between them. This CDR3 has 13 residues. Germline loops: CDR1 MNHEY, CDR2 SMNVEV (reference sequence). The CDR3, as DNA: TGTGCCAGCAGTCGGCCAGGGTATTCACCCCTCCACTTT. Protein sequence: CASSRPGYSPLHF.

This sequence joins TRBV2 and TRBJ1-6; D is uncertain. This CDR3 spans 13 amino acids. Deletions cut 7 bases from V and 9 bases from J, with 13 bases between. Germline lookup yields CDR1 SNHLY and CDR2 FYNNEI. CDR3 in amino acids: CASTSKRGSPLHF. In nucleotides, the CDR3 is TGTGCCAGCACTAGTAAACGGGGTTCACCCCTCCACTTT. The full variable domain, with the rest looked up from reference TRBV2 and TRBJ1-6, is EPEVTQTPSHQVTQMGQEVILRCVPISNHLYFYWYRQILGQKVEFLVSFYNNEISEKSEIFDDQFSVERPDGSNFTLKIRSTKLEDSAMYFCASTSKRGSPLHFGNGTRLTVT.